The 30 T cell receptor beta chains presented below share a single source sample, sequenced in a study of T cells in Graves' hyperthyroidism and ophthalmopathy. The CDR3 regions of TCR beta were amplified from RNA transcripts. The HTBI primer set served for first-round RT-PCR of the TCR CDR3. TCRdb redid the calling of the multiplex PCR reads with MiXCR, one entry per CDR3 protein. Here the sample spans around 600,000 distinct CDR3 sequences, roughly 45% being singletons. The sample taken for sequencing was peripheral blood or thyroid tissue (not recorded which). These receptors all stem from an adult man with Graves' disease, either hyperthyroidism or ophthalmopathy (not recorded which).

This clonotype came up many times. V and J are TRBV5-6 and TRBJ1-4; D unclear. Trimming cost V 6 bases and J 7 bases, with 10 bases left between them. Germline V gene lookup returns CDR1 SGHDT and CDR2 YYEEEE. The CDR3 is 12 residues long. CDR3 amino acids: CASNAEGEKLFF. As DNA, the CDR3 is TGTGCCAGCAACGCTGAGGGTGAAAAACTGTTTTTT. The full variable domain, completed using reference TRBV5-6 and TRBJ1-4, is DAGVTQSPTHLIKTRGQQVTLRCSPKSGHDTVSWYQQALGQGPQFIFQYYEEEERQRGNFPDRFSGHQFPNYSSELNVNALLLGDSALYLCASNAEGEKLFFGSGTQLSVL.

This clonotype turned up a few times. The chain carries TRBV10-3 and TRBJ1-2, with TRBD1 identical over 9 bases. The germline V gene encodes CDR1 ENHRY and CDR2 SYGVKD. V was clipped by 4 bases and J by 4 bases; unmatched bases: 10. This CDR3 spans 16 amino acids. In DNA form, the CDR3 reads TGTGCCATCAGTGCGAACACAGGGGGCGCGTCCTATGGCTACACCTTC. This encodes CAISANTGGASYGYTF.

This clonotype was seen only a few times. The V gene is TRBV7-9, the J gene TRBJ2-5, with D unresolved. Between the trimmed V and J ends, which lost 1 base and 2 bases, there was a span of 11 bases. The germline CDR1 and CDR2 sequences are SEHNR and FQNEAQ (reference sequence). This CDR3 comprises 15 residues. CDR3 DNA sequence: TGTGCCAGCAGCTTAGGGGTAGCCGATCAAGAGACCCAGTACTTC. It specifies CASSLGVADQETQYF.

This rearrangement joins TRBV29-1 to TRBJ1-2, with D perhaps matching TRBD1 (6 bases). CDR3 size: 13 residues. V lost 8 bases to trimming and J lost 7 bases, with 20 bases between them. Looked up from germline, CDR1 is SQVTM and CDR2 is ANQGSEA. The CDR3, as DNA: TGCAGCTTAGTCTGGGCAGGGGATAGTGGCTACACCTTC. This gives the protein CSLVWAGDSGYTF.

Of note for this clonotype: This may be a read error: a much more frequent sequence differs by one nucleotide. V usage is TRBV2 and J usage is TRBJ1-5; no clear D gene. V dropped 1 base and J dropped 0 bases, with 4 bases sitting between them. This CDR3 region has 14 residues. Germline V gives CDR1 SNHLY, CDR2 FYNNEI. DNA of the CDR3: TGTGCCAGCAGTGAAGGAATTAGCAATCAGCCCCAGCATTTT. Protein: CASSEGISNQPQHF.

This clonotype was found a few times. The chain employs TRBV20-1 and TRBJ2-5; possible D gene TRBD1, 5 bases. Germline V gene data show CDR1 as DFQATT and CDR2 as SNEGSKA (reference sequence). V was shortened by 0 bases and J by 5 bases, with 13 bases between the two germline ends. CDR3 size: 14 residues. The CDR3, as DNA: TGCAGTGCTAGAGACCCGACAGTTAGTGAGACCCAGTACTTC. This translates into CSARDPTVSETQYF.

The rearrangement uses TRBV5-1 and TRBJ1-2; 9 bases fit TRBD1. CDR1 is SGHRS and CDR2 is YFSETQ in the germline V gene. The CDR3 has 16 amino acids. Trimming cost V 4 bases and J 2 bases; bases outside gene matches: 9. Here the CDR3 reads CASSRDRAVLNYGYTF. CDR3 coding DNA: TGCGCCAGCAGCCGGGACAGGGCCGTGTTAAACTATGGCTACACCTTC.

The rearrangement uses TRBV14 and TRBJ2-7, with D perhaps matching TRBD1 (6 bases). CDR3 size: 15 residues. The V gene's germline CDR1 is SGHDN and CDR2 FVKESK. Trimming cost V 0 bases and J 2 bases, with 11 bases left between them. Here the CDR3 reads CASSQEGTGPYEQYF. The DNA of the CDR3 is TGTGCCAGCAGCCAAGAAGGCACAGGGCCCTACGAGCAGTACTTC. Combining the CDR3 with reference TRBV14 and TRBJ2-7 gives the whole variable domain EAGVTQFPSHSVIEKGQTVTLRCDPISGHDNLYWYRRVMGKEIKFLLHFVKESKQDESGMPNNRFLAERTGGTYSTLKVQPAELEDSGVYFCASSQEGTGPYEQYFGPGTRLTVT.

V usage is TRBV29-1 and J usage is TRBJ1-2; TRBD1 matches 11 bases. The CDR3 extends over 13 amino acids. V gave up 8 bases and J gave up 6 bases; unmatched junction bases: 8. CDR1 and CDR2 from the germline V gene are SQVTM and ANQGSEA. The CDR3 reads CSWTGGAADGYTF. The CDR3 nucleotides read TGCAGCTGGACAGGGGGCGCGGCGGATGGCTACACCTTC.

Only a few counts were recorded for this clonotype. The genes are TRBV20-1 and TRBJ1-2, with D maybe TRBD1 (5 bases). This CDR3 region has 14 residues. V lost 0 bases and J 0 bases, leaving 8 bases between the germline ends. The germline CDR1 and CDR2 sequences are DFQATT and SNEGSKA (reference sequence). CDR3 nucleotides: TGCAGTGCTAGAGATGACAGTACTAACTATGGCTACACCTTC. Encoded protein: CSARDDSTNYGYTF.

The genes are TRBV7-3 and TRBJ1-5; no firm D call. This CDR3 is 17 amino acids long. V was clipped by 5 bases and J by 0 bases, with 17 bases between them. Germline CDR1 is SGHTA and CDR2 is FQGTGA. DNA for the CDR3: TGTGCCAGCAGCCCTCACAGTAAATCTTATAGCAATCAGCCCCAGCATTTT. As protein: CASSPHSKSYSNQPQHF. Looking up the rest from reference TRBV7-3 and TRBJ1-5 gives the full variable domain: GAGVSQTPSNKVTEKGKYVELRCDPISGHTALYWYRQSLGQGPEFLIYFQGTGAADDSGLPNDRFFAVRPEGSVSTLKIQRTERGDSAVYLCASSPHSKSYSNQPQHFGDGTRLSIL.

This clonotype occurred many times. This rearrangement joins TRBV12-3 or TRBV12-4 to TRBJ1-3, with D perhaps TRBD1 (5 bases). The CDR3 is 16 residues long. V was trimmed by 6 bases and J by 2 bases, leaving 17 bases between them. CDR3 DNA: TGTGCCAGCAGCCTTAGCGGGGGGTTCGCTGGAAACACCATATATTTT. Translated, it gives CASSLSGGFAGNTIYF.

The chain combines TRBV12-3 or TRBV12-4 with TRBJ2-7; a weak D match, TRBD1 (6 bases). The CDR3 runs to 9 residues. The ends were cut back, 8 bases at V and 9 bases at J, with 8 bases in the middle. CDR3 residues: CASATGQYF. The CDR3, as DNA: TGTGCCAGCGCGACAGGGCAGTACTTC.

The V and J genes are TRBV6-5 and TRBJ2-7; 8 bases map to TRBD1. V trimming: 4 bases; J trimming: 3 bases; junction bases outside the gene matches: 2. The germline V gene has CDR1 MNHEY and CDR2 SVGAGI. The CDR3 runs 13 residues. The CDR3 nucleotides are TGTGCCAGCAGTTGGGACAGGAACTACGAGCAGTACTTC. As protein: CASSWDRNYEQYF.

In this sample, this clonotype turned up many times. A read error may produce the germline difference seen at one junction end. The CDR3 region has the DNA TGTGCCAGCAGCTTAGACATTAGCAATCAGCCCCAGCATTTT. Its protein is CASSLDISNQPQHF. The chain has TRBV5-1 and TRBJ1-5; no definite D call. The CDR3 runs to 14 residues. Germline CDR1 and CDR2: SGHRS and YFSETQ.

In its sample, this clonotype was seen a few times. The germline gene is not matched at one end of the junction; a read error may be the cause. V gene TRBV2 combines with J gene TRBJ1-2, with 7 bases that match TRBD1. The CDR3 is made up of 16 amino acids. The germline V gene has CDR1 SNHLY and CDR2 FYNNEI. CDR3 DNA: TGCGCCAGCAGCCAGGGGGACGCCGGGGCTAACTATGGCTACACCTTC. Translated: CASSQGDAGANYGYTF.

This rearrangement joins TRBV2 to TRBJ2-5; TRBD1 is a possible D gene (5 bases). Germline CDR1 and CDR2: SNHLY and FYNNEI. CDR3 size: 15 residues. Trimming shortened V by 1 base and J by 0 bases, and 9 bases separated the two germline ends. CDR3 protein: CASSEVWGYQETQYF. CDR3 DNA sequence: TGTGCCAGCAGTGAAGTCTGGGGCTACCAAGAGACCCAGTACTTC.

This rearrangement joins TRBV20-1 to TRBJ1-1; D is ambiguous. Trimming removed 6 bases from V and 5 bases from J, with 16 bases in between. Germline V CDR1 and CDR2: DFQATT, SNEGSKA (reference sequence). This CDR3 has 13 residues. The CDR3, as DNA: TGCAGTGCCCGGGTAGGGCGAGGTACTGAAGCTTTCTTT. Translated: CSARVGRGTEAFF.

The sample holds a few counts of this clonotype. CDR3 region: CASSPGTGISQPQHF. In nucleotides, the CDR3 is TGTGCCAGCAGTCCCGGGACAGGGATTAGTCAGCCCCAGCATTTT. The chain recombines TRBV7-6 with TRBJ1-5, with 9 bases fitting TRBD1. The trim removed 6 bases at V and 6 bases at J, leaving 9 bases unmatched. This CDR3 has 15 residues. The V gene's germline CDR1 is SGHVS and CDR2 FNYEAQ.

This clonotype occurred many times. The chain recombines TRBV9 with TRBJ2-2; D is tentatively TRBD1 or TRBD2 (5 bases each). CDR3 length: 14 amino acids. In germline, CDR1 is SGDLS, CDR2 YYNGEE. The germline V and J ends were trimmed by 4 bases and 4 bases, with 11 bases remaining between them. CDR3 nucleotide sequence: TGTGCCAGCAGCATCCGGGACGGCACCGGGGAGCTGTTTTTT. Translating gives CASSIRDGTGELFF.

As DNA, the CDR3 is TGTGCCAGCAGCCCCCGGACTTTC. It codes for CASSPRTF. This rearrangement joins TRBV9 to TRBJ2-6; D gene ambiguous. Germline V gene lookup returns CDR1 SGDLS and CDR2 YYNGEE. With 4 bases removed from V and 18 bases from J, the gap between germline ends came to 5 bases. The CDR3 runs 8 residues.

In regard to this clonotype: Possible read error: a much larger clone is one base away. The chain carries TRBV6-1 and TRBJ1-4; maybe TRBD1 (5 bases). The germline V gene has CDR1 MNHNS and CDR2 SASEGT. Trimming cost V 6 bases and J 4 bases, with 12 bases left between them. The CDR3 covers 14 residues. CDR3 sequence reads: CASSKDGGNEKLFF. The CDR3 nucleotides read TGTGCCAGCAGCAAAGACGGGGGTAATGAAAAACTGTTTTTT.

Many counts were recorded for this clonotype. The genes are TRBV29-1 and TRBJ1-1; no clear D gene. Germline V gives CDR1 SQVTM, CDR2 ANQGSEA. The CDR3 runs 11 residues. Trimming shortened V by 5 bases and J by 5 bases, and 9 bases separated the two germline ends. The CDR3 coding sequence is TGCAGCGTTAACCATGGGACTGAAGCTTTCTTT. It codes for CSVNHGTEAFF.

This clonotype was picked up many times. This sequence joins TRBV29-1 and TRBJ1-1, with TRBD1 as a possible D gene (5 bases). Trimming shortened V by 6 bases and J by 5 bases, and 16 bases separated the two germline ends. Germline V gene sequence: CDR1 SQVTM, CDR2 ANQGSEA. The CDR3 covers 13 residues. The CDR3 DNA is TGCAGCGTGTCAGGGAATTTGCGGACTGAAGCTTTCTTT. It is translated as CSVSGNLRTEAFF.

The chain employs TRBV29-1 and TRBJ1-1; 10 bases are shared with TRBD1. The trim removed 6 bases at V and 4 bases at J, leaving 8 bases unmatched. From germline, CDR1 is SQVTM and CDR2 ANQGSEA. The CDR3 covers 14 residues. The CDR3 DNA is TGCAGCGTCCGGACAGGGGGTGTAGGCACTGAAGCTTTCTTT. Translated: CSVRTGGVGTEAFF.

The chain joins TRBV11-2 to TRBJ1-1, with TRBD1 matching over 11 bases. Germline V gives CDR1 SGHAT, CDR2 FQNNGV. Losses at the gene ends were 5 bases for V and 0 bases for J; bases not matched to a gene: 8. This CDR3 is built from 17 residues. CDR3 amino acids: CASSLGTGGSMNTEAFF. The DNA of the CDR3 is TGTGCCAGCAGCCTCGGGACAGGGGGTAGTATGAACACTGAAGCTTTCTTT. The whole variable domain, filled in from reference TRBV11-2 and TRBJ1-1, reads EAGVAQSPRYKIIEKRQSVAFWCNPISGHATLYWYQQILGQGPKLLIQFQNNGVVDDSQLPKDRFSAERLKGVDSTLKIQPAKLEDSAVYLCASSLGTGGSMNTEAFFGQGTRLTVV.

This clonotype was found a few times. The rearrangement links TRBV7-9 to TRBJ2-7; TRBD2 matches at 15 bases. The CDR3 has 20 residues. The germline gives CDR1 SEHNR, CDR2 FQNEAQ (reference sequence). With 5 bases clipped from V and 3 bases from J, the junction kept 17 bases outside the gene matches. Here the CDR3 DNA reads TGTGCCAGCAGCGGTATAGGGGGGACTAGCGGGAGGAATGTTCACTACGAGCAGTACTTC. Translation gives CASSGIGGTSGRNVHYEQYF.

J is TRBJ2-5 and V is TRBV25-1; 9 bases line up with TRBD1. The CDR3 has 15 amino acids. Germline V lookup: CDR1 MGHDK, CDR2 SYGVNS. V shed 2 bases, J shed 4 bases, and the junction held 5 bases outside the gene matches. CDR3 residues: CASSETRQGGETQYF. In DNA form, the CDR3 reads TGTGCCAGCAGTGAAACCCGACAGGGGGGAGAGACCCAGTACTTC. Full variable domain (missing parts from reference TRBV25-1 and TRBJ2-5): EADIYQTPRYLVIGTGKKITLECSQTMGHDKMYWYQQDPGMELHLIHYSYGVNSTEKGDLSSESTVSRIRTEHFPLTLESARPSHTSQYLCASSETRQGGETQYFGPGTRLLVL.

CDR3 sequence reads: CSAVSQSGTVNQPQHF. The CDR3 DNA is TGCAGTGCCGTCTCTCAATCCGGGACGGTGAATCAGCCCCAGCATTTT. The rearrangement uses TRBV20-1 and TRBJ1-5, with D tentatively TRBD1 (5 bases). Germline CDR1 is DFQATT and CDR2 is SNEGSKA (reference sequence). V lost 6 bases to trimming and J lost 4 bases, with 22 bases between them. The length of the CDR3 is 16 residues.

The CDR3 DNA reads as TGTGCCAGCAGGGAGGTGGGGCAGCCCCAGCATTTT. It yields the protein CASREVGQPQHF. The rearrangement joins TRBV2 to TRBJ1-5; D gene unclear. The CDR3 extends over 12 amino acids. CDR1 is SNHLY and CDR2 is FYNNEI in the germline V gene. The germline V and J ends were trimmed by 6 bases and 7 bases, with 10 bases remaining between them.